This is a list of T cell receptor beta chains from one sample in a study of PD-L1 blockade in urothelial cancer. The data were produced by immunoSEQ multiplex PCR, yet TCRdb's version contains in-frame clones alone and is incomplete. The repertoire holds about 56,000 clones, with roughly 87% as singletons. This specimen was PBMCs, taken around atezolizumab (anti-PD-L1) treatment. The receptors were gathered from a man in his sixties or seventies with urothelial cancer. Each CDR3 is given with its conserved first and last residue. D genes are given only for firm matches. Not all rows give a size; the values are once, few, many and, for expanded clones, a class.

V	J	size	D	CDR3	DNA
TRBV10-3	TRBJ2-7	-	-	CAISDTGLAWSYEQYF	TGTGCCATCAGTGATACGGGTCTAGCTTGGTCCTACGAGCAGTACTTC
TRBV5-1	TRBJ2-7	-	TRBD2	CASSLTSGRAGFSYEQYF	TGCGCCAGCAGCTTGACTAGCGGGAGGGCCGGGTTTTCCTACGAGCAGTACTTC
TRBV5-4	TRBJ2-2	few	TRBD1	CASRQGNTGELFF	TGTGCCAGCCGACAGGGGAACACCGGGGAGCTGTTTTTT
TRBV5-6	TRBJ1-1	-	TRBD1	CASSPGTGAVTEAFF	TGTGCCAGCAGCCCAGGGACAGGGGCGGTTACTGAAGCTTTCTTT
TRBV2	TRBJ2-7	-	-	CASLEDVLSEQYF	TGTGCCAGCCTGGAGGACGTCCTTAGCGAGCAGTACTTC
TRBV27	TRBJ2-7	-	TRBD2	CATYGTSGTEGYEQYF	TGTGCCACCTACGGGACTAGCGGGACCGAGGGCTACGAGCAGTACTTC
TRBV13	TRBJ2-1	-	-	CASSPAGLISNEQFF	TGTGCCAGCAGCCCTGCGGGACTTATAAGTAATGAGCAGTTCTTC
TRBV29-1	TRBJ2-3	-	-	CSVEGTVTDTQYF	TGCAGCGTTGAAGGGACTGTCACAGATACGCAGTATTTT
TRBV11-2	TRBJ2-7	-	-	CASSLEGAVSYEQYF	TGTGCCAGCAGCTTAGAGGGAGCGGTCTCCTACGAGCAGTACTTC
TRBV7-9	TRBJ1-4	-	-	CASSSGGADEKLFF	TGTGCCAGCAGCTCTGGGGGGGCTGATGAAAAACTGTTTTTT
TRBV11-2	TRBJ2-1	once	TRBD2	CASSPLRERNNEQFF	TGTGCCAGCAGCCCCTTGCGGGAGCGCAACAATGAGCAGTTCTTC
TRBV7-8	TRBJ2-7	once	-	CASSSGDKVSYEQYF	TGTGCCAGCAGCTCCGGGGACAAGGTTTCCTACGAGCAGTACTTC
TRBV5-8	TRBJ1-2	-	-	CASSLLGHFYGYTF	TGTGCCAGCAGCTTGCTTGGACATTTCTATGGCTACACCTTC
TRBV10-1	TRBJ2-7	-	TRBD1	CASSWTGGIYEQYF	TGCGCCAGCAGTTGGACAGGGGGCATCTACGAGCAGTACTTC
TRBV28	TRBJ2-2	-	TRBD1	CASSSGTGELAELFF	TGTGCCAGCAGTTCCGGGACAGGGGAATTAGCGGAGCTGTTTTTT
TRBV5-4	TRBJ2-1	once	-	CASSLDSNEQFF	TGTGCCAGCAGCTTGGATAGTAATGAGCAGTTCTTC
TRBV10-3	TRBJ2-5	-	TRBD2	CAISESSAGGLRETQYF	TGTGCCATCAGTGAGTCGTCAGCGGGAGGGCTTCGAGAGACCCAGTACTTC
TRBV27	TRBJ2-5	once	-	CASSLRLREQETQYF	TGTGCCAGCAGTTTAAGGTTGAGGGAACAAGAGACCCAGTACTTC
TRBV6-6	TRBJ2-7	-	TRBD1	CASSYRDSPYEQYF	TGTGCCAGCAGTTACCGGGACAGCCCCTACGAGCAGTACTTC
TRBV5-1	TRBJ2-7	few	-	CASSLTEGSYEQYF	TGCGCCAGCAGCTTGACGGAGGGGTCCTACGAGCAGTACTTC
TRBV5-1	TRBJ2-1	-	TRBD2	CASSREWEGGNEQFF	TGCGCCAGCAGCCGAGAGTGGGAGGGTGGCAATGAGCAGTTCTTC
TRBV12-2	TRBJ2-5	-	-	CASRLEGRMVEIAGVRRETQYF	TGTGCAAGTCGCTTAGAGGGGAGGATGGTAGAAATAGCGGGAGTTCGAAGAGAGACCCAGTACTTC
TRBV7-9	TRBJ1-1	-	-	CASSQGREGLEAFF	TGTGCCAGCAGCCAGGGCCGCGAGGGACTGGAAGCTTTCTTT
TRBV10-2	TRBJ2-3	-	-	CASSGQNPDTQYF	TGCGCCAGCAGTGGACAGAACCCAGATACGCAGTATTTT
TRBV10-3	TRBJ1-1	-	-	CAISRAPEEAFF	TGTGCCATCAGCAGGGCGCCCGAAGAAGCTTTCTTT
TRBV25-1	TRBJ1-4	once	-	CASSGWTDATNEKLFF	TGTGCCAGCAGTGGATGGACAGATGCAACTAATGAAAAACTGTTTTTT
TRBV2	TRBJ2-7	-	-	CASREFTGFTYEQYF	TGTGCCAGCAGGGAATTCACAGGGTTCACCTACGAGCAGTACTTC
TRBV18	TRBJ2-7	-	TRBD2	CASSRGTSGTYEQYF	TGTGCCAGCTCACGCGGGACTAGCGGTACCTACGAGCAGTACTTC
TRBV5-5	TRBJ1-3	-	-	CASSVTGLSGNTIYF	TGTGCCAGCAGCGTAACAGGCCTCTCTGGAAACACCATATATTTT
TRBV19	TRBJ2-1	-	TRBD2	CASSLVTSGRNYEQFF	TGTGCCAGTAGTCTCGTCACTAGCGGGAGAAACTATGAGCAGTTCTTC
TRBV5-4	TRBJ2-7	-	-	CASKLGGEQYF	TGTGCCAGCAAACTAGGAGGCGAGCAGTACTTC
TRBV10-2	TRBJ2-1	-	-	CASSVLRAGLPLNEQFF	TGCGCCAGCAGTGTCCTAAGGGCGGGACTTCCCCTCAATGAGCAGTTCTTC
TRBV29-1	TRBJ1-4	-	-	CSVGGRLNEKLFF	TGCAGCGTCGGCGGGAGGCTCAATGAAAAACTGTTTTTT
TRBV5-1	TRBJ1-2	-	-	CASSLDGTYGYTF	TGCGCCAGCAGCTTGGACGGTACTTATGGCTACACCTTC
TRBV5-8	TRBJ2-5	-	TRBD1	CASSFGTGRGQETQYF	TGTGCCAGCAGCTTTGGGACAGGGAGGGGGCAAGAGACCCAGTACTTC
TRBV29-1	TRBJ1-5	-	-	CSVKAGNQPQHF	TGCAGCGTTAAGGCAGGGAATCAGCCCCAGCATTTT
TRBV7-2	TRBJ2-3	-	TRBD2	CASSRLAGGPSDTQYF	TGTGCCAGCAGCAGACTAGCGGGAGGGCCCTCAGATACGCAGTATTTT
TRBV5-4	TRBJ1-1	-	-	CASSLGAGAMAEAFF	TGTGCCAGCAGCTTGGGTGCGGGGGCAATGGCTGAAGCTTTCTTT
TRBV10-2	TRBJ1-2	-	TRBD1	CASKLGDSGRTDGGYTF	TGCGCCAGCAAGCTAGGGGACAGCGGCCGTACTGACGGTGGCTACACCTTC
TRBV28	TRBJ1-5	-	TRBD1	CASSLDRGHSNQPQHF	TGTGCCAGCAGTTTGGACAGGGGACATAGCAATCAGCCCCAGCATTTT
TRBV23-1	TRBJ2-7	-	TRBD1	CASSLRTGMRGSEQYF	TGCGCCAGCAGTCTCCGGACAGGGATGCGGGGTAGCGAGCAGTACTTC
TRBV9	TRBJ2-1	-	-	CASSRGAHNEQFF	TGTGCCAGCAGCCGGGGGGCCCACAATGAGCAGTTCTTC
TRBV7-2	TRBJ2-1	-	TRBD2	CASSLGGGLAGGRGQFF	TGTGCCAGCAGCTTAGGGGGGGGTCTAGCGGGAGGTCGCGGGCAGTTCTTC
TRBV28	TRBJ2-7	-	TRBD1	CASSTRTGGGYEQYF	TGTGCCAGCAGTACCCGGACAGGGGGCGGCTACGAGCAGTACTTC
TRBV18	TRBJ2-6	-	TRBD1	CASSLDRPASSGANVLTF	TGTGCCAGCTCATTGGACAGGCCAGCCTCCTCTGGGGCCAACGTCCTGACTTTC
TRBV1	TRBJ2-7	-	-	CTSSPTYEQYF	TGCACCAGCAGCCCAACCTACGAGCAGTACTTC